Sequencing of this T cell receptor (beta chain) was carried out in a study of Ad26.COV2.S vaccination and SARS-CoV-2 variants. V was pared by 5 bases and J by 2 bases, with 14 bases of the junction left unmatched. From germline, CDR1 is SEHNR and CDR2 FQNEAQ (reference sequence). The CDR3 consists of 17 residues. Measured with immunoSEQ multiplex PCR; TCRdb has only the in-frame clones, and not every one. The top ten hold roughly 1.7% of the sample, which has fewer than 600,000 clones, around 89% seen once. This clone was observed many times. Treatment indicated: around 19 received Ad26.COV2.S at low or high dose, single or two shots; about five received placebo; per-sample allocation not given. Day 63 following the first vaccine or placebo injection was when the samples were taken.

The sequence derives from a person between 18 and 65 years old who received the Ad26.COV2.S COVID-19 vaccine or a placebo. The sequences come from peripheral blood, collected in a trial of Ad26.COV2.S vaccine versus placebo. V usage is TRBV7-9 and J usage is TRBJ2-5, with 7 bases that match TRBD1. The CDR3 bases are TGTGCCAGCAGCGTAGAAGGGTACAGGGGACCTCAAGAGACCCAGTACTTC. It codes for CASSVEGYRGPQETQYF. Supplemented by reference TRBV7-9 and TRBJ2-5, the full variable domain reads DTGVSQNPRHKITKRGQNVTFRCDPISEHNRLYWYRQTLGQGPEFLTYFQNEAQLEKSRLLSDRFSAERPKGSFSTLEIQRTEQGDSAMYLCASSVEGYRGPQETQYFGPGTRLLVL.